This TCR beta chain came from a study of blood T cell repertoires in COVID-19. At the level of the study: T cells, B-cell-depleted T cells, or PBMCs provided the cDNA or gDNA that served as material.

In the study's own analysis: Using reference gene primer amplification, nucleated cell counts were estimated. Libraries were prepared by immunoSEQ multiplex PCR; TCRdb keeps only in-frame clonotypes and omits some of them. V and J calls and clone size come straight from that table; D and trimming were deduced from the DNA. This sample has approximately 310,000 clones, with 85% found just once. Participant age was about 18 to 89 years, and participants resided in roughly 24 US areas. Up to 2 weeks before entering the study, exposed participants had met a COVID-19 case. The V and J ends lost 5 bases and 11 bases, in that order; junction bases with no gene match: 8. From germline, CDR1 is MGHDK and CDR2 SYGVNS. The CDR3 is 14 residues long.

The source material was PBMCs or T cells enriched from blood (not recorded which). This sequence was found in a woman aged 30 to 39 who had been exposed to COVID-19. V usage is TRBV25-1 and J usage is TRBJ1-6, with 8 bases fitting TRBD1. The CDR3 here is CASSTTGESTPLHF. The CDR3 DNA sequence: TGTGCCAGCAGTACGACAGGGGAGTCGACACCCCTCCACTTT.